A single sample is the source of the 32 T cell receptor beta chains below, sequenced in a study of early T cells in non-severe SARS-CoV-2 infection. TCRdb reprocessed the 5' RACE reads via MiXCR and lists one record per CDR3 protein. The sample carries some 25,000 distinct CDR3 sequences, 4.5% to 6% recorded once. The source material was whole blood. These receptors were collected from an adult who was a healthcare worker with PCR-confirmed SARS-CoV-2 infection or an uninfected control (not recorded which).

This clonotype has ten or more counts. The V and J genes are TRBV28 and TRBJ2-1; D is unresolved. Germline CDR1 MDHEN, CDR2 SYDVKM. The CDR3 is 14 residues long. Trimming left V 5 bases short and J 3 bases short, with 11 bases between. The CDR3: CASSTRVSYNEQFF. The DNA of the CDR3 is TGTGCCAGCAGTACTCGTGTCAGCTACAATGAGCAGTTCTTC.

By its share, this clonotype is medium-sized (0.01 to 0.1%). The CDR3 reads CATSRGPVAGEKLFF. CDR3 in DNA: TGTGCCACCAGCAGGGGCCCCGTGGCGGGGGAAAAACTGTTTTTT. The chain employs TRBV15 and TRBJ1-4; D remains ambiguous. The CDR3 is made up of 15 amino acids. From germline, CDR1 is LNHNV and CDR2 YYDKDF (reference sequence). With 3 bases removed from V and 8 bases from J, the gap between germline ends came to 16 bases.

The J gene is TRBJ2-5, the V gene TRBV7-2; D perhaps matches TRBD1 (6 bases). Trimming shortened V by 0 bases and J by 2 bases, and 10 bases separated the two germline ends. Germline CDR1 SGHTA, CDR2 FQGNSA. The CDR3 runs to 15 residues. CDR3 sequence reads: CASSLAGHSQETQYF. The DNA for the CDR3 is TGTGCCAGCAGCTTAGCGGGACACTCACAAGAGACCCAGTACTTC.

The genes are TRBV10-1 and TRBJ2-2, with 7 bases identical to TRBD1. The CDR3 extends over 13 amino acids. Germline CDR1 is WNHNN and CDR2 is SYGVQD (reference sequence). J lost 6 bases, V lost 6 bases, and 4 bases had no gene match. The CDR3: CASRDRLSGELFF. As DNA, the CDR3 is TGCGCCAGCAGGGACAGGCTGTCCGGGGAGCTGTTTTTT.

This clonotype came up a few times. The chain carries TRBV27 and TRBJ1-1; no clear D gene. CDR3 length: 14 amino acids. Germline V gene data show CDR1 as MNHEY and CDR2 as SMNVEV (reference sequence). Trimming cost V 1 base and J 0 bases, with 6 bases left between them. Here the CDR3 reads CASSLLGMNTEAFF. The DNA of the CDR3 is TGTGCCAGCAGTTTATTAGGGATGAACACTGAAGCTTTCTTT.

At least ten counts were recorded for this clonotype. Here the CDR3 reads CASSQVRGTGNNSPLHF. The CDR3 coding sequence is TGTGCCAGCAGCCAAGTAAGGGGGACAGGGAACAATTCACCCCTCCACTTT. The chain joins TRBV4-2 to TRBJ1-6; 9 bases fit TRBD1. The CDR3 spans 17 residues. V lost 1 base and J lost 7; bases outside the gene matches: 8. Germline V gene lookup returns CDR1 LGHNA and CDR2 YNFKEQ.

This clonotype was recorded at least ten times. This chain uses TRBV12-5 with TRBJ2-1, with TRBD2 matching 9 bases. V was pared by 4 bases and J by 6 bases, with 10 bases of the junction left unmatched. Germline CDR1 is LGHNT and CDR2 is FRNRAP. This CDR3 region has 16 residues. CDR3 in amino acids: CASGSIGTSFSNEQFF. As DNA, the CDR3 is TGTGCTAGTGGTTCTATAGGGACTAGCTTCTCCAATGAGCAGTTCTTC.

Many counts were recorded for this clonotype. The CDR3 DNA reads TGTGCCAGCAGTGGACTAAATATATCTCCAGCCGGCGAGCAGTACTTC. It encodes CASSGLNISPAGEQYF. V is TRBV28 and J is TRBJ2-7; tentatively, D is TRBD2 (6 bases). CDR3 length: 16 residues. V lost 5 bases, J lost 6 bases, and 23 bases lay in between. Germline V gene data show CDR1 as MDHEN and CDR2 as SYDVKM.

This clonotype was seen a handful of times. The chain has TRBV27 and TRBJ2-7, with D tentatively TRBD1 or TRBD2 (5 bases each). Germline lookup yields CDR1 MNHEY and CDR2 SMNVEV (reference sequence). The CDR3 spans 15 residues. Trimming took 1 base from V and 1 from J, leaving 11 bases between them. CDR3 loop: CASSLYGDGSYEQYF. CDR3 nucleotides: TGTGCCAGCAGTTTATACGGGGACGGGTCCTACGAGCAGTACTTC.

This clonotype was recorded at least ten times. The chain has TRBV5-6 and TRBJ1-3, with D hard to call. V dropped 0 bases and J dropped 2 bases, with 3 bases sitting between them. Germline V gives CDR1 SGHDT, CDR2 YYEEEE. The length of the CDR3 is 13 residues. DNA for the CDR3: TGTGCCAGCAGCTTGGGCACTGGAAACACCATATATTTT. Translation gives CASSLGTGNTIYF.

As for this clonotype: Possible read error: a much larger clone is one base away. Written as DNA, the CDR3 is TGTGCCAGCACCGGAGGCTCCTATAATTCACCCCTCCACTTT. Translation: CASTGGSYNSPLHF. V is TRBV2 and J is TRBJ1-6; D remains unclear. The CDR3 covers 14 residues. Trimming left V 7 bases short and J 0 bases short, with 7 bases between. Germline CDR1 reads SNHLY; CDR2 reads FYNNEI.

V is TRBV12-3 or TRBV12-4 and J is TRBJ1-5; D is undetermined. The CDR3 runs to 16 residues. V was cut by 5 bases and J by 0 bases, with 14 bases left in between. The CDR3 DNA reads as TGTGCCAGCAGTCCTCGCGGGAGTAATAGCAATCAGCCCCAGCATTTT. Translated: CASSPRGSNSNQPQHF.

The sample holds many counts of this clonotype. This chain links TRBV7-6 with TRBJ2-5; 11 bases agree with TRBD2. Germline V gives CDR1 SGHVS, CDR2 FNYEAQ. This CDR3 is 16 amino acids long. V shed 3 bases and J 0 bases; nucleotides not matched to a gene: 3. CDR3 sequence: CASSFTSGGYQETQYF. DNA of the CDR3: TGTGCCAGCAGCTTTACTAGCGGGGGTTACCAAGAGACCCAGTACTTC.

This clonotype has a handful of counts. CDR3 region: CSATSGIDTGELFF. The CDR3 DNA follows: TGCAGTGCTACATCAGGGATAGACACCGGGGAGCTGTTTTTT. This rearrangement joins TRBV20-1 to TRBJ2-2; D might be TRBD1 (5 bases). The V end was cut by 4 bases, the J end by 3 bases, with 12 bases between. The CDR3 loop spans 14 amino acids. Germline assignment: CDR1 DFQATT and CDR2 SNEGSKA (reference sequence).

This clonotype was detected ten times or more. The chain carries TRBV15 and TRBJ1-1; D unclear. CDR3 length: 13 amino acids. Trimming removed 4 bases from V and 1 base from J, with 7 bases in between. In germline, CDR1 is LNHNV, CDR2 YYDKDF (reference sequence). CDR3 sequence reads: CATSIGQNTEAFF. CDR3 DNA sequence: TGTGCCACCAGCATCGGGCAGAACACTGAAGCTTTCTTT.

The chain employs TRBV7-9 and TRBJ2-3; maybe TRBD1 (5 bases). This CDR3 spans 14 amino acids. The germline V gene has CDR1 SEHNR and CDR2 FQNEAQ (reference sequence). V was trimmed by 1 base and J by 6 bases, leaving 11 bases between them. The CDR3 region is CASSLGGLEDTQYF. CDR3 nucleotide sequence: TGTGCCAGCAGCTTAGGGGGCCTGGAGGATACGCAGTATTTT.

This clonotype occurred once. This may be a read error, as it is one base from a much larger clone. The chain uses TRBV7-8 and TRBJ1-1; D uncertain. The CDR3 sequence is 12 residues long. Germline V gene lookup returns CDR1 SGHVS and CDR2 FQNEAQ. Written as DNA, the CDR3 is TGTGTCAGCACCTCTCGGAACACTGAAGCTTTCTTT. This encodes CVSTSRNTEAFF.

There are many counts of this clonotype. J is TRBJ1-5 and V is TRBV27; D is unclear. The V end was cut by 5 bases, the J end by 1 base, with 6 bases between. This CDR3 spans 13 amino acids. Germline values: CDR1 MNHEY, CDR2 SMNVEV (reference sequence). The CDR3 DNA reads TGTGCCAGCAGTAAAGCGAGCAATCAGCCCCAGCATTTT. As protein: CASSKASNQPQHF.

CDR3: CASSLRRNYNEQFF. DNA of the CDR3: TGTGCCAGCAGCTTACGCCGAAACTACAATGAGCAGTTCTTC. The gene calls are TRBV7-6 and TRBJ2-1; D is ambiguous. The CDR3 extends over 14 amino acids. CDR1 and CDR2 (germline): SGHVS, FNYEAQ. V was shortened by 2 bases and J by 3 bases, with 8 bases between the two germline ends.

CDR3: CASSSLFSGAFF. Here the CDR3 DNA reads TGTGCCAGCAGCTCCCTGTTCTCTGGGGCTTTCTTT. The V gene is TRBV7-2, the J gene TRBJ1-1; no definite D call. The CDR3 has 12 residues. The ends were cut back, 4 bases at V and 11 bases at J, with 14 bases in the middle. Germline loops: CDR1 SGHTA, CDR2 FQGNSA.

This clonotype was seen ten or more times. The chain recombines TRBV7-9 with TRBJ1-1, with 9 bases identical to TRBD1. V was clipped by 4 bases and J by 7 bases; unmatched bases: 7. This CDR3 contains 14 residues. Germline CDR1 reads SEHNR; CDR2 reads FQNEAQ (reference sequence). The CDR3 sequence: CASSSDRDRDEAFF. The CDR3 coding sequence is TGTGCCAGCAGCTCAGACCGGGACAGGGATGAAGCTTTCTTT.

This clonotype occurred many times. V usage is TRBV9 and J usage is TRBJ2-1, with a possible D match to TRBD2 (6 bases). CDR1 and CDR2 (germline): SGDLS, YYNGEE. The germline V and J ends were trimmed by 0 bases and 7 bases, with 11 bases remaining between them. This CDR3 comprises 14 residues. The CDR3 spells CASSVELRGNEQFF. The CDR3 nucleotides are TGTGCCAGCAGCGTAGAGTTGCGGGGAAATGAGCAGTTCTTC. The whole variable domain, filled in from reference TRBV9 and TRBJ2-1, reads DSGVTQTPKHLITATGQRVTLRCSPRSGDLSVYWYQQSLDQGLQFLIQYYNGEERAKGNILERFSAQQFPDLHSELNLSSLELGDSALYFCASSVELRGNEQFFGPGTRLTVL.

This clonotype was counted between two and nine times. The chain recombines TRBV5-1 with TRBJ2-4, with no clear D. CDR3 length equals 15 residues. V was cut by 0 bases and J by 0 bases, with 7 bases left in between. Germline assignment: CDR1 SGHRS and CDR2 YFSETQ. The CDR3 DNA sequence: TGCGCCAGCAGCTTGGGGCCTTTAGCCAAAAACATTCAGTACTTC. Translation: CASSLGPLAKNIQYF.

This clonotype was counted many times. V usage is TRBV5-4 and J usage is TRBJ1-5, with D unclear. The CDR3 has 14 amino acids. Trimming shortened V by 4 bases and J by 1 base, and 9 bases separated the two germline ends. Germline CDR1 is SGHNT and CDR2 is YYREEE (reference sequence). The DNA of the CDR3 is TGTGCCAGCAGCCGGTTGGGCAGCAATCAGCCCCAGCATTTT. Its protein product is CASSRLGSNQPQHF.

The CDR3 nucleotides read TGCAGCGTAGGCTCAGGGAGAACTAATGAAAAACTGTTTTTT. It is translated as CSVGSGRTNEKLFF. This chain uses TRBV29-1 with TRBJ1-4, with D tentatively TRBD1 (5 bases). CDR1 and CDR2 from the germline V gene are SQVTM and ANQGSEA. V lost 6 bases and J 1 base, leaving 12 bases between the germline ends. The CDR3 contains 14 residues.

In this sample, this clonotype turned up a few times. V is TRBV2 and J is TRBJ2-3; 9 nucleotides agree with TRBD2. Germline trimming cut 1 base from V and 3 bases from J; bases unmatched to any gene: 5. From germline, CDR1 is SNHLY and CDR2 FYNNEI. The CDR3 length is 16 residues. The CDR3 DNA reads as TGTGCCAGCAGTGAAGGCGGGAGGGCCAAGACAGATACGCAGTATTTT. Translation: CASSEGGRAKTDTQYF.

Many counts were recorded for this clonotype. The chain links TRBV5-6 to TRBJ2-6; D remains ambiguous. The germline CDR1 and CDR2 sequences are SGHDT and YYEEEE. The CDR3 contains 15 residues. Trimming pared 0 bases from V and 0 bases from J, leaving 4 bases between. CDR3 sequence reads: CASSLVLSGANVLTF. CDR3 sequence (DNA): TGTGCCAGCAGCTTGGTTCTCTCTGGGGCCAACGTCCTGACTTTC.

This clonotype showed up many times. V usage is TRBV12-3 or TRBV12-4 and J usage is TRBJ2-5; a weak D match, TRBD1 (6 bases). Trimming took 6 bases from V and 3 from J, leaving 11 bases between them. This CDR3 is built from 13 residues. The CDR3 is CASRRTVKETQYF. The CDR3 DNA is TGTGCCAGCAGACGGACAGTAAAAGAGACCCAGTACTTC.

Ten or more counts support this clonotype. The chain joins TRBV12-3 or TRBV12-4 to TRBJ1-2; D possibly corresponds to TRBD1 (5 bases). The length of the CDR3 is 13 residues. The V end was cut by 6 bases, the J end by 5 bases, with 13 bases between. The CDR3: CASSPGLTYGYTF. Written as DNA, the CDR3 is TGTGCCAGCAGCCCGGGACTCACTTATGGCTACACCTTC.

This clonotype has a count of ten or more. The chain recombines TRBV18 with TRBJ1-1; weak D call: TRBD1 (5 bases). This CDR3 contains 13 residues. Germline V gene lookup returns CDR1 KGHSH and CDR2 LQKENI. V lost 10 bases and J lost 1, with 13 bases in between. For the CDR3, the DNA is TGTGCCACCCAGACAGACGAGAACACTGAAGCTTTCTTT. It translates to CATQTDENTEAFF.

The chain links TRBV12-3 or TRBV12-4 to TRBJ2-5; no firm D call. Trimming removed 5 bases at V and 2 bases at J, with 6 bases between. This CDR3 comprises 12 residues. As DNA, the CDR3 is TGTGCCAGCAGTCAGACACAAGAGACCCAGTACTTC. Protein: CASSQTQETQYF.

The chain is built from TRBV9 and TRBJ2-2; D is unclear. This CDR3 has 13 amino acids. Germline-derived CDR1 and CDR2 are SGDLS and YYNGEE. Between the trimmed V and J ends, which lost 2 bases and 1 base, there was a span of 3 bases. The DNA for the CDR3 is TGTGCCAGCAGCGTCAGGAACACCGGGGAGCTGTTTTTT. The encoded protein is CASSVRNTGELFF. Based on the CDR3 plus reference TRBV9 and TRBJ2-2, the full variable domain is DSGVTQTPKHLITATGQRVTLRCSPRSGDLSVYWYQQSLDQGLQFLIQYYNGEERAKGNILERFSAQQFPDLHSELNLSSLELGDSALYFCASSVRNTGELFFGEGSRLTVL.